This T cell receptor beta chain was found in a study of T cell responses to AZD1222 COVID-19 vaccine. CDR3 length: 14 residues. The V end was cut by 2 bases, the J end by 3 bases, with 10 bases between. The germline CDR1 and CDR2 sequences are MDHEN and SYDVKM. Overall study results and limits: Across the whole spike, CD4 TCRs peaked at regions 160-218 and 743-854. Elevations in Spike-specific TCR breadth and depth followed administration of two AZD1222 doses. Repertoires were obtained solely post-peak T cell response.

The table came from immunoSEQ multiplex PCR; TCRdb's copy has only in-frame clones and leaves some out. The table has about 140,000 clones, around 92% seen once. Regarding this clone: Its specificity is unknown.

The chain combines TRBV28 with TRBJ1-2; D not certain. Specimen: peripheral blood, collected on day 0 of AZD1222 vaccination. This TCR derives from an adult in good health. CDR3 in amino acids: CASSLQVGDYGYTF. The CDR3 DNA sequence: TGTGCCAGCAGTTTACAGGTGGGAGACTATGGCTACACCTTC.